These 29 T cell receptor beta chains were sequenced from one sample in a study of blood T cell repertoires in COVID-19. Some clones are missing from TCRdb's copy, which holds only in-frame ones; the method was immunoSEQ multiplex PCR. The sample has fewer than 350,000 clones, 70% to 90% seen once. Sequenced material: PBMCs or T cells enriched from blood (not recorded which). The receptors derive from a woman aged 40 to 50 who had recovered from COVID-19.

CDR3 DNA sequence: TGTGCCAGCAGTTCGACAGGGGGCATAATGGCTGAAGCTTTCTTT. It yields the protein CASSSTGGIMAEAFF. The chain couples TRBV6-5 to TRBJ1-1; 10 bases match TRBD1. CDR1 is MNHEY, CDR2 SVGAGI, per germline. The CDR3 extends over 15 amino acids. V trimming: 4 bases; J trimming: 6 bases; junction bases outside the gene matches: 8.

The genes are TRBV29-1 and TRBJ2-1; maybe TRBD1 (5 bases). Germline CDR1 SQVTM, CDR2 ANQGSEA. The CDR3 is 14 amino acids. Trimming took 3 bases from V and 0 from J, leaving 9 bases between them. The CDR3 sequence: CSVDRASSYNEQFF. CDR3 coding DNA: TGCAGCGTTGACAGGGCTAGCTCCTACAATGAGCAGTTCTTC.

The V gene is TRBV7-3, the J gene TRBJ2-1, with unresolved D. CDR1 is SGHTA and CDR2 is FQGTGA in the germline V gene. Trimming shortened V by 0 bases and J by 7 bases, and 4 bases separated the two germline ends. This CDR3 spans 12 amino acids. CDR3 DNA: TGTGCCAGCAGCTTAACCGGGAATGAGCAGTTCTTC. Protein product: CASSLTGNEQFF.

The J gene is TRBJ1-2, the V gene TRBV6-5; 12 nucleotides align to TRBD1. The V segment lost 6 bases and the J segment 8 bases; nucleotides outside the gene matches: 1. The CDR3 spans 12 residues. The germline V gene encodes CDR1 MNHEY and CDR2 SVGAGI. The DNA of the CDR3 is TGTGCCAGCAGCGGGACAGGGGGCGGCTACACCTTC. This sequence encodes CASSGTGGGYTF.

The chain couples TRBV12-3 or TRBV12-4 to TRBJ2-7, with 9 bases lining up with TRBD1. This CDR3 is built from 13 residues. J gave up 6 bases and V 8 bases, and 8 bases lay outside the gene matches. In nucleotides, the CDR3 is TGTGCCAGCTCCGGGACAGGGTCCCTCGAGCAGTACTTC. Translation: CASSGTGSLEQYF.

The rearrangement uses TRBV24-1 and TRBJ2-5, with 10 nucleotides matching TRBD2. The V gene's germline CDR1 is KGHDR and CDR2 SFDVKD. J gave up 1 base and V 2 bases, and 3 bases lay outside the gene matches. This CDR3 region has 16 residues. The CDR3 loop is CATSDSSGSSQETQYF. The CDR3 DNA sequence: TGTGCCACCAGTGATTCTAGCGGGAGTAGCCAAGAGACCCAGTACTTC.

J is TRBJ2-2 and V is TRBV11-3, with a possible D match to TRBD1 (5 bases). The CDR3 is 14 residues long. Germline-derived CDR1 and CDR2 are SGHNT and YENEEA. V lost 3 bases to trimming and J lost 5 bases, with 10 bases between them. CDR3 nucleotides: TGTGCCAGCAGCTTCGGTAGGGGAACCGGGGAGCTGTTTTTT. Protein: CASSFGRGTGELFF.

This chain connects TRBV11-3 to TRBJ2-1; no clear D gene. Germline-derived CDR1 and CDR2 are SGHNT and YENEEA. Trimming cost V 7 bases and J 6 bases, with 10 bases left between them. This CDR3 comprises 12 residues. The CDR3 sequence: CASTASFNEQFF. DNA for the CDR3: TGTGCCAGCACTGCGAGCTTCAATGAGCAGTTCTTC.

This chain links TRBV28 with TRBJ1-2, with a possible D match to TRBD1 (6 bases). Germline values: CDR1 MDHEN, CDR2 SYDVKM. The CDR3 spans 14 residues. Trimming removed 4 bases at V and 4 bases at J, with 13 bases between. CDR3 nucleotides: TGTGCCAGCAGTTGGACGGGACACATCTATGGCTACACCTTC. It encodes CASSWTGHIYGYTF.

This chain connects TRBV7-9 to TRBJ1-1, with D hard to call. Germline loops: CDR1 SEHNR, CDR2 FQNEAQ (reference sequence). The germline V and J ends were trimmed by 1 base and 1 base, with 16 bases remaining between them. The CDR3 runs 17 residues. CDR3 sequence (DNA): TGTGCCAGCAGCTTAGATAGGTGGGCCGGATGGAACACTGAAGCTTTCTTT. Protein: CASSLDRWAGWNTEAFF.

The rearrangement uses TRBV7-3 and TRBJ1-1; D call uncertain. Germline V gene lookup returns CDR1 SGHTA and CDR2 FQGTGA. The CDR3 spans 13 residues. Trimming removed 5 bases at V and 0 bases at J, with 7 bases between. CDR3 amino acids: CASSRALNTEAFF. The DNA for the CDR3 is TGTGCCAGCAGCCGAGCCCTGAACACTGAAGCTTTCTTT.

The chain joins TRBV21-1 to TRBJ2-7; the table's D call of TRBD2 was not tested on the DNA. TRBV21-1 is labeled a pseudogene. The CDR3 runs to 18 residues. The CDR3 DNA follows: TGTGCCAGCAGCAAAGAAGCGGCCCACAGAACAACTATCTACGAGCAGTACTTC. This encodes CASSKEAAHRTTIYEQYF.

V and J are TRBV7-2 and TRBJ1-5; D remains unclear. V dropped 5 bases and J dropped 3 bases, with 14 bases sitting between them. Germline V CDR1 and CDR2: SGHTA, FQGNSA. This CDR3 is 15 amino acids long. CDR3 DNA sequence: TGTGCCAGCAGCCCTTACCAGTCATCCAATCAGCCCCAGCATTTT. This sequence encodes CASSPYQSSNQPQHF. Full variable domain (missing parts from reference TRBV7-2 and TRBJ1-5): GAGVSQSPSNKVTEKGKDVELRCDPISGHTALYWYRQSLGQGLEFLIYFQGNSAPDKSGLPSDRFSAERTGGSVSTLTIQRTQQEDSAVYLCASSPYQSSNQPQHFGDGTRLSIL.

The chain is built from TRBV5-1 and TRBJ2-1; the match to TRBD1 covers 8 bases. Trimming took 1 base from V and 3 from J; bases not matched to a gene: 6. Germline CDR1 and CDR2: SGHRS and YFSETQ. The CDR3 loop spans 16 amino acids. CDR3: CASSLRLGQVYNEQFF. CDR3 nucleotides: TGCGCCAGCAGCTTGAGGCTGGGACAGGTCTACAATGAGCAGTTCTTC.

The chain carries TRBV30 and TRBJ1-1; a possible D gene is TRBD1 (5 bases). There are 12 residues in the CDR3. The V and J ends lost 3 bases and 1 base respectively, with 6 bases between them. Germline CDR1 and CDR2: GTSNPN and SVGIG (reference sequence). DNA for the CDR3: TGTGCCTGGAGACAGGAGAACACTGAAGCTTTCTTT. Its protein is CAWRQENTEAFF.

The chain couples TRBV7-2 to TRBJ2-5; 7 nucleotides match TRBD2. J lost 7 bases, V lost 3 bases, and 8 bases had no gene match. This CDR3 spans 14 amino acids. Germline CDR1 is SGHTA and CDR2 is FQGNSA. CDR3 coding DNA: TGTGCCAGCAGCTTGGCGGGAGAGGACGGGACCCAGTACTTC. This gives the protein CASSLAGEDGTQYF. The full variable domain, with the rest looked up from reference TRBV7-2 and TRBJ2-5, is GAGVSQSPSNKVTEKGKDVELRCDPISGHTALYWYRQSLGQGLEFLIYFQGNSAPDKSGLPSDRFSAERTGGSVSTLTIQRTQQEDSAVYLCASSLAGEDGTQYFGPGTRLLVL.

This clone has a single count. The rearrangement joins TRBV19 to TRBJ2-1, with 7 bases fitting TRBD2. J lost 12 bases, V lost 7 bases, and 12 bases had no gene match. The germline V gene encodes CDR1 LNHDA and CDR2 SQIVND (reference sequence). CDR3 length equals 13 residues. DNA of the CDR3: TGTGCCAGTAACCCTGCGGGGGTCCAAAGGCAGTTCTTC. Residues: CASNPAGVQRQFF.

Remarks on this clone: Other DNA sequences in this specimen translate into the identical CDR3. V usage is TRBV6-1 and J usage is TRBJ2-7, with 10 bases lining up with TRBD1. The length of the CDR3 is 15 residues. V lost 0 bases and J lost 4; bases outside the gene matches: 3. Germline assignment: CDR1 MNHNS and CDR2 SASEGT. The CDR3 reads CASSEAPGQGYEQYF. CDR3 coding DNA: TGTGCCAGCAGTGAAGCGCCGGGACAGGGGTACGAGCAGTACTTC.

The rearrangement links TRBV12-3 or TRBV12-4 to TRBJ1-1; no firm D call. With 5 bases removed from V and 12 bases from J, the gap between germline ends came to 13 bases. The CDR3 is made up of 11 amino acids. As DNA, the CDR3 is TGTGCCAGCAGTACCGGACGGGAAACTTTCTTT. Translated, it gives CASSTGRETFF.

The chain uses TRBV29-1 and TRBJ1-1; 9 nucleotides match TRBD1. CDR3 length: 16 amino acids. CDR1 SQVTM and CDR2 ANQGSEA come from the germline V gene. V lost 6 bases, J lost 3 bases, and 14 bases stayed unmatched. CDR3 coding DNA: TGCAGCGTGATACCGGGACAGGGCGTCAGGGACACTGAAGCTTTCTTT. Translating gives CSVIPGQGVRDTEAFF.

The V call is TRBV4-3, the J call TRBJ2-3, with TRBD2 matching 13 bases. Per the germline V gene, CDR1 is LGHNA and CDR2 is YSLEER. The CDR3 is 16 amino acids. Trimming took 4 bases from V and 2 from J; bases not matched to a gene: 3. The CDR3: CASSPGTSGATDTQYF. CDR3 DNA: TGCGCCAGCAGCCCCGGGACTAGCGGGGCCACAGATACGCAGTATTTT.

The chain uses TRBV5-1 and TRBJ2-5; 7 nucleotides line up with TRBD2. Germline trimming cut 0 bases from V and 0 bases from J; bases unmatched to any gene: 11. The CDR3 consists of 18 residues. Germline V CDR1 and CDR2: SGHRS, YFSETQ. The CDR3 bases are TGCGCCAGCAGCTTGGCCCGGCTAGCGGAGGGGTACCAAGAGACCCAGTACTTC. It codes for CASSLARLAEGYQETQYF.

V gene TRBV5-1 combines with J gene TRBJ1-1, with 10 bases aligning to TRBD1. The germline V gene encodes CDR1 SGHRS and CDR2 YFSETQ. Germline trimming cut 3 bases from V and 5 bases from J; bases unmatched to any gene: 4. The CDR3 consists of 14 residues. CDR3 coding DNA: TGCGCCAGCAGCTCAAGGGACAGGGGTACTGAAGCTTTCTTT. It codes for CASSSRDRGTEAFF.

This sequence joins TRBV11-1 and TRBJ2-1; 7 bases are shared with TRBD1. The CDR3 consists of 15 residues. V trimming: 1 base; J trimming: 4 bases; junction bases outside the gene matches: 4. The germline V gene has CDR1 SGHAT and CDR2 FQDESV (reference sequence). The CDR3 sequence: CASSLDPGQYNEQFF. For the CDR3, the DNA is TGTGCCAGCAGCTTAGATCCGGGACAGTACAATGAGCAGTTCTTC.

The genes are TRBV11-3 and TRBJ2-2, with a tentative D call TRBD1 (5 bases). The V gene lost 5 bases and the J gene lost 6 bases, with 16 bases spanning the gap. This CDR3 region has 15 residues. Germline values: CDR1 SGHNT, CDR2 YENEEA. CDR3 sequence: CASSPTAASAGELFF. The CDR3 DNA reads as TGTGCCAGCAGCCCGACAGCCGCATCGGCCGGGGAGCTGTTTTTT.

The V and J genes are TRBV7-9 and TRBJ2-1; 11 positions match TRBD2. In germline, CDR1 is SEHNR, CDR2 FQNEAQ (reference sequence). The J segment lost 7 bases and the V segment lost 2 bases, leaving 16 bases of the junction unmatched. There are 19 residues in the CDR3. CDR3 region: CASSLSPVHSGRASNEQFF. In DNA form, the CDR3 reads TGTGCCAGCAGCTTATCCCCGGTCCATAGCGGGAGGGCTAGTAATGAGCAGTTCTTC.

V is TRBV11-3 and J is TRBJ2-1; 7 bases fit TRBD1. The V gene's germline CDR1 is SGHNT and CDR2 YENEEA. The V gene end was trimmed by 1 base and the J gene end by 5 bases; junction bases not matched to a gene: 2. The CDR3 is 14 residues long. The CDR3 region has the DNA TGTGCCAGCAGCTTAGGGGACAGTAACAATGAGCAGTTCTTC. Its translation: CASSLGDSNNEQFF.

The chain couples TRBV19 to TRBJ1-5; 8 nucleotides align to TRBD1. The germline gives CDR1 LNHDA, CDR2 SQIVND (reference sequence). This CDR3 contains 14 residues. J lost 3 bases, V lost 6 bases, and 4 bases had no gene match. CDR3 DNA sequence: TGTGCCAGTAGCAGGGACAGGCTCAATCAGCCCCAGCATTTT. Translating gives CASSRDRLNQPQHF.

The V gene is TRBV6-1, the J gene TRBJ1-1, with 7 bases that match TRBD1. The germline CDR1 and CDR2 sequences are MNHNS and SASEGT. V shed 3 bases, J shed 0 bases, and the junction held 7 bases outside the gene matches. This CDR3 spans 16 amino acids. The CDR3 loop is CASSDYQGGMNTEAFF. Here the CDR3 DNA reads TGTGCCAGCAGTGATTATCAGGGGGGAATGAACACTGAAGCTTTCTTT.